The clone carrying this T cell receptor (beta chain) occurred a few times. Its antigen is unidentified. The data stem from a study of T cells in Graves' hyperthyroidism and ophthalmopathy. Overall study: Peripheral blood was secured at the point of initial diagnosis, before any treatment.

General study points: The model identified upcoming ophthalmopathy a median approximately six months ahead of onset.

The investigators amplified TCR beta CDR3 regions from RNA transcripts. When the TCR CDR3 underwent first-round RT-PCR, the HTBI primer set was used. A single record per CDR3 protein comes from TCRdb applying MiXCR to the multiplex PCR reads. Of fewer than 350,000 distinct CDR3 sequences listed, roughly 20% are singletons. The authors obtained PBMCs from more than 8 ml of fresh peripheral blood. From germline, CDR1 is MNHNS and CDR2 SASEGT. The CDR3 loop spans 16 amino acids. V was trimmed by 5 bases and J by 1 base, leaving 16 bases between them. The sample was blood. The sequence was collected from a woman aged 45-60 years with Graves' hyperthyroidism. V is TRBV6-1 and J is TRBJ2-3; D may be TRBD1 or TRBD2 (6 bases each). The CDR3, as DNA: TGTGCCAGCAGTACGTTTGGAAGGGGGGGCACAGATACGCAGTATTTT. Its protein is CASSTFGRGGTDTQYF.